The rows below give T cell receptor beta chains drawn from one sample of a study of Tregs in tolerant kidney transplant recipients. Clones were read by immunoSEQ multiplex PCR, and TCRdb kept only the in-frame ones, dropping some. Of approximately 44,000 clones listed, roughly 95% are singletons. These receptors have no known antigen. The sequenced sample was Tregs from blood cultured with allogeneic cells. The receptors were gathered from a human donor in good health. CDR3s include the opening cysteine and the closing phenylalanine or tryptophan. The D gene is left open where the match is weak. The size of a clone is reported for some rows only, either as once, few or many, or as a class for expanded clones.

TRBV7-2,TRBJ1-3,-,-,CASSLGAGVGNTIYF,TGTGCCAGCAGCTTAGGGGCGGGGGTTGGAAACACCATATATTTT
TRBV4-1,TRBJ2-3,-,-,CASSRAMVGGGSTDTQYF,TGCGCCAGCAGCCGAGCCATGGTCGGTGGCGGAAGCACAGATACGCAGTATTTT
TRBV7-9,TRBJ1-2,-,-,CASSFVYGDGNYGYTF,TGTGCCAGCAGCTTCGTGTACGGGGACGGAAACTATGGCTACACCTTC
TRBV2,TRBJ2-7,-,-,CASSEALLGKGREQYF,TGTGCCAGCAGTGAAGCGCTTCTAGGGAAAGGTCGCGAGCAGTACTTC
TRBV7-6,TRBJ2-3,-,TRBD2,CASSFLTSGSTDTQYF,TGTGCCAGCAGCTTCCTGACTAGCGGGAGCACAGATACGCAGTATTTT
TRBV19,TRBJ2-7,-,-,CASSIRIGRTYEQYF,TGTGCCAGTAGTATTCGGATAGGCCGAACCTACGAGCAGTACTTC
TRBV2,TRBJ2-5,-,-,CASNLQGGSQETQYF,TGTGCCAGCAACCTACAGGGAGGGAGCCAAGAGACCCAGTACTTC
TRBV2,TRBJ1-1,few,-,CASSVLNTEAFF,TGTGCCAGCAGCGTTTTGAACACTGAAGCTTTCTTT
TRBV6-5,TRBJ2-7,-,-,CASSYDDLSEQYF,TGTGCCAGCAGTTACGACGATCTGAGCGAGCAGTACTTC
TRBV18,TRBJ1-2,-,-,CASSPSGQQNGYTF,TGTGCCAGCTCACCATCGGGTCAGCAGAATGGCTACACCTTC
TRBV5-1,TRBJ2-7,-,TRBD1,CASSLLPGQGAYEQYF,TGCGCCAGCAGCCTCCTCCCGGGACAGGGGGCCTACGAGCAGTACTTC
TRBV11-1,TRBJ2-3,-,TRBD2,CASSLRTSGTDTQYF,TGTGCCAGCAGCCTGAGGACTAGCGGCACAGATACGCAGTATTTT
TRBV5-1,TRBJ1-4,-,-,CASSMSATNEKLFF,TGCGCCAGCAGCATGTCTGCAACTAATGAAAAACTGTTTTTT
TRBV7-2,TRBJ2-3,-,TRBD2,CASSLVGLAGDTQYF,TGTGCCAGCAGCTTAGTAGGTCTAGCGGGAGATACGCAGTATTTT
TRBV27,TRBJ2-7,-,TRBD1,CASIPGQGVYEQYF,TGTGCCAGCATTCCGGGACAGGGGGTATACGAGCAGTACTTC
TRBV11-3,TRBJ2-1,-,TRBD2,CASSLGIAGGPVNEQFF,TGTGCCAGCAGCTTAGGCATAGCGGGGGGGCCAGTCAATGAGCAGTTCTTC
TRBV13,TRBJ1-4,-,-,CASSLGVGARVEKLFF,TGTGCCAGCAGCTTAGGCGTCGGGGCAAGGGTTGAAAAACTGTTTTTT
TRBV14,TRBJ2-3,-,-,CASSQGAPGNTQYF,TGTGCCAGCAGCCAAGGGGCCCCGGGGAATACGCAGTATTTT
TRBV7-3,TRBJ2-1,once,TRBD2,CASSRLAGDYNEQFF,TGTGCCAGCAGTCGACTAGCGGGGGATTACAATGAGCAGTTCTTC
TRBV19,TRBJ1-3,-,-,CASSIQTTVGNTIYF,TGTGCCAGTAGTATACAAACAACGGTTGGAAACACCATATATTTT
TRBV30,TRBJ2-1,-,TRBD2,CAWRVRAGGASLHNEQFF,TGTGCCTGGAGGGTACGCGCCGGGGGGGCATCCTTACACAATGAGCAGTTCTTC
TRBV2,TRBJ1-2,-,-,CASSATTVNYGYTF,TGTGCCAGCAGTGCCACGACGGTAAACTATGGCTACACCTTC